The TCR beta chain under discussion was sequenced for a study of T cell changes during pregnancy in multiple sclerosis. Assay used: immunoSEQ multiplex PCR; TCRdb lists only in-frame clones, some missing. Among around 70,000 clones listed, almost 95% were seen once. Germline V gene sequence: CDR1 SNHLY, CDR2 FYNNEI. The CDR3 is made up of 14 amino acids. Trimming left V 2 bases short and J 6 bases short, with 10 bases between. This clonotype originated in a female donor with multiple sclerosis, enrolled in a pregnancy study. The chain carries TRBV2 and TRBJ1-4, with D perhaps TRBD1 (6 bases). The sequenced sample was peripheral blood, obtained before pregnancy. The CDR3 DNA is TGTGCCAGCAGTGAACAGGGGATGTATGAAAAACTGTTTTTT. This sequence encodes CASSEQGMYEKLFF. Using reference TRBV2 and TRBJ1-4 for the parts outside the CDR3, the full variable domain is EPEVTQTPSHQVTQMGQEVILRCVPISNHLYFYWYRQILGQKVEFLVSFYNNEISEKSEIFDDQFSVERPDGSNFTLKIRSTKLEDSAMYFCASSEQGMYEKLFFGSGTQLSVL.